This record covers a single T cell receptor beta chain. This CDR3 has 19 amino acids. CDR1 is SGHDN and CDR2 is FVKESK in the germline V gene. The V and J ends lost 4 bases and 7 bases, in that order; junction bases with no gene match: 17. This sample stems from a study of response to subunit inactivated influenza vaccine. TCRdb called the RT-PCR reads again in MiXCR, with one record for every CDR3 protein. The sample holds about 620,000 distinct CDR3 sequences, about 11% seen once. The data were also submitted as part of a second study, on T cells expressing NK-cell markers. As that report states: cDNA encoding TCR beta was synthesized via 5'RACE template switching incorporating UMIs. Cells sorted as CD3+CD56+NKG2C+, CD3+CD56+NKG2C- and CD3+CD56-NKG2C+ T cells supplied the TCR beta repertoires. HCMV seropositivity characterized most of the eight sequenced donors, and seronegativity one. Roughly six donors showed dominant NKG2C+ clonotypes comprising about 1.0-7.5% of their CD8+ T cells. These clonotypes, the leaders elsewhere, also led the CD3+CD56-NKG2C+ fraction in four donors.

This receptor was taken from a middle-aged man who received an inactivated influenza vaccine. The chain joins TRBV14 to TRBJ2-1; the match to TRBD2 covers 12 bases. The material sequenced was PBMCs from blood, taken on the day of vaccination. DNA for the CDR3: TGTGCCAGCAGCCCCAGGTTCAGGGGGCTAGCGGGAGGGCAAAATGAGCAGTTCTTC. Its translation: CASSPRFRGLAGGQNEQFF.